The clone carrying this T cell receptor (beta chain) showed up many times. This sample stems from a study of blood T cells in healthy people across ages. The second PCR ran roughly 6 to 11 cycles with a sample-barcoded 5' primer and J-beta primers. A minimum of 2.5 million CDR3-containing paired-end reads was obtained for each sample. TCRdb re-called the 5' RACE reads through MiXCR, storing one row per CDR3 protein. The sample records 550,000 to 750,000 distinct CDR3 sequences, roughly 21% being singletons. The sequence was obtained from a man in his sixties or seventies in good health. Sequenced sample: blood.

The DNA of the CDR3 is TGCGCCAGCAGCCAAGATTTGAGGGAGCAGTACTTC. Translated, it gives CASSQDLREQYF. The rearrangement links TRBV4-3 to TRBJ2-7; D uncertain. Looked up from germline, CDR1 is LGHNA and CDR2 is YSLEER. This CDR3 is 12 amino acids long. V was clipped by 0 bases and J by 7 bases, with 7 bases between them.